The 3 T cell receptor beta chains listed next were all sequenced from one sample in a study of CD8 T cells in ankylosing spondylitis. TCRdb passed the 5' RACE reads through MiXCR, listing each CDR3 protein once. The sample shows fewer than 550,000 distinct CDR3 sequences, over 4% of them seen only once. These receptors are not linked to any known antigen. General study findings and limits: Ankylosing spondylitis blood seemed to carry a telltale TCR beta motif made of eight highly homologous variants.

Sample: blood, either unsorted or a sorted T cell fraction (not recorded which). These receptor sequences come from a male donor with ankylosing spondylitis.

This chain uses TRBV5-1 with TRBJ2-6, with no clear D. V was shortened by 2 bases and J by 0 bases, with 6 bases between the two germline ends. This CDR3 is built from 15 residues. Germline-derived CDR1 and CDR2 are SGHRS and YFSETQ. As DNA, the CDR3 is TGCGCCAGCAGCTTTGGGGACTCTGGGGCCAACGTCCTGACTTTC. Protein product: CASSFGDSGANVLTF. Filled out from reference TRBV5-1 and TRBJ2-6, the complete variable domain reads KAGVTQTPRYLIKTRGQQVTLSCSPISGHRSVSWYQQTPGQGLQFLFEYFSETQRNKGNFPGRFSGRQFSNSRSEMNVSTLELGDSALYLCASSFGDSGANVLTFGAGSRLTVL.

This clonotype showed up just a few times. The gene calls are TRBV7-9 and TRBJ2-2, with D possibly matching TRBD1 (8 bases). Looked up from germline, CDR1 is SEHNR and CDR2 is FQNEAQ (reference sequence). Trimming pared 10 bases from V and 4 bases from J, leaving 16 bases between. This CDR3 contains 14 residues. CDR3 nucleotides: TGTGCCATTTACAGGGGGGGAATCACCGGGGAGCTGTTTTTT. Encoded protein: CAIYRGGITGELFF.

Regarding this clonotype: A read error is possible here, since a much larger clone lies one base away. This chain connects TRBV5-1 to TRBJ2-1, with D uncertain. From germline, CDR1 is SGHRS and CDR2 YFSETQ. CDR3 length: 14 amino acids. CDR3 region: CASSFSVRYNKQFF. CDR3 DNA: TGCGCCAGCAGCTTTTCGGTCCGTTACAATAAGCAGTTCTTC.